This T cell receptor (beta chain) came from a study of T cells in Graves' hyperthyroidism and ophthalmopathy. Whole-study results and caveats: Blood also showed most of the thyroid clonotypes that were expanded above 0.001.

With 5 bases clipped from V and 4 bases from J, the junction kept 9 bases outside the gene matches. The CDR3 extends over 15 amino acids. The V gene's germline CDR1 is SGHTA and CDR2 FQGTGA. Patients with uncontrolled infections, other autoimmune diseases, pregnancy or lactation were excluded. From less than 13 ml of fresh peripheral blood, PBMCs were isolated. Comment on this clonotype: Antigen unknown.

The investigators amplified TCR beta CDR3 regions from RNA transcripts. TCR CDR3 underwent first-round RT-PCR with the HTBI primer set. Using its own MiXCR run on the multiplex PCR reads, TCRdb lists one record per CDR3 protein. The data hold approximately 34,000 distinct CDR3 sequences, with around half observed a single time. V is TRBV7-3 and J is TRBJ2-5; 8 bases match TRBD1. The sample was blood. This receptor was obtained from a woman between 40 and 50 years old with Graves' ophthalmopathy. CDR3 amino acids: CASSPLGTGRETQYF. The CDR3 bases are TGTGCCAGCAGCCCACTGGGGACAGGTCGAGAGACCCAGTACTTC. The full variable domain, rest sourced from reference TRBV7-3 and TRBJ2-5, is GAGVSQTPSNKVTEKGKYVELRCDPISGHTALYWYRQSLGQGPEFLIYFQGTGAADDSGLPNDRFFAVRPEGSVSTLKIQRTERGDSAVYLCASSPLGTGRETQYFGPGTRLLVL.